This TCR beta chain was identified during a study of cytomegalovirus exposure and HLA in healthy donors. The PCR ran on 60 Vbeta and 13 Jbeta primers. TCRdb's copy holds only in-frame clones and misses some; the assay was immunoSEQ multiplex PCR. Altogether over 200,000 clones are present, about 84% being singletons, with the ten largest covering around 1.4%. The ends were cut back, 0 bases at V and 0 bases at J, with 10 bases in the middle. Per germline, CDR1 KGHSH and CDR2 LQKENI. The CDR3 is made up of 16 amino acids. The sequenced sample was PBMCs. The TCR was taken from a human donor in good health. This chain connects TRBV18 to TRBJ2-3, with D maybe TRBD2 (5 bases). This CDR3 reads CASSPPRGTSTDTQYF. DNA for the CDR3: TGTGCCAGCTCACCACCTCGGGGAACGAGCACAGATACGCAGTATTTT.